These T cell receptor beta chains were read from a single sample in a study of blood T cell repertoires in COVID-19. Sequencing was performed with immunoSEQ multiplex PCR; in TCRdb, only in-frame clones are kept and a portion is missing. The profile shows hundreds of thousands of clones, about 88% of them singletons. Sequencing input: peripheral blood. These TCRs come from a woman in her forties or fifties with COVID-19, enrolled during active disease. Each CDR3 is given with its conserved first and last residue. Fields, in order: CDR3 protein, CDR3 DNA, J gene, V gene, D gene. The D gene is left open where the match is weak.

CDR3: CASSLGDGTQGGKNIQYF; DNA: TGCGCCAGCAGCTTGGGGGACGGGACCCAGGGAGGCAAAAACATTCAGTACTTC; J: TRBJ2-4; V: TRBV5-1; D: .
CDR3: CASSLIGKARSTEAFF; DNA: TGTGCCAGCAGCTTAATAGGAAAGGCCCGGAGCACTGAAGCTTTCTTT; J: TRBJ1-1; V: TRBV7-3; D: .
CDR3: CASSSATAEAFF; DNA: TGCGCCAGCAGTTCCGCGACAGCTGAAGCTTTCTTT; J: TRBJ1-1; V: TRBV5-1; D: .
CDR3: CAWSRLGGGRSYNSPLHF; DNA: TGTGCCTGGAGCCGACTAGGGGGGGGACGTTCCTATAATTCACCCCTCCACTTT; J: TRBJ1-6; V: TRBV30; D: .
CDR3: CASSEKAGGIEGYTF; DNA: TGTGCCAGCAGTGAGAAGGCAGGGGGTATTGAGGGCTACACCTTC; J: TRBJ1-2; V: TRBV2; D: TRBD1
CDR3: CAWSDRGGQPQHF; DNA: TGTGCCTGGAGTGACAGGGGGGGTCAGCCCCAGCATTTT; J: TRBJ1-5; V: TRBV30; D: TRBD1
CDR3: CTSSQLRSPGCETQYF; DNA: TGCACCAGCAGCCAACTAAGGTCACCAGGATGCGAGACCCAGTACTTC; J: TRBJ2-5; V: TRBV1; D: .
CDR3: CASSPYNSGPNYGYTF; DNA: TGTGCCAGCTCACCATATAATTCAGGGCCAAACTATGGCTACACCTTC; J: TRBJ1-2; V: TRBV18; D: .
CDR3: CASSQAPDRGIHGYTF; DNA: TGTGCCAGCAGCCAAGCCCCCGACAGGGGAATTCATGGCTACACCTTC; J: TRBJ1-2; V: TRBV3-1/TRBV3-2; D: TRBD1
CDR3: CASSQEMGAGAFF; DNA: TGTGCCAGCAGCCAAGAGATGGGGGCGGGAGCTTTCTTT; J: TRBJ1-1; V: TRBV4-2; D: .
CDR3: CASSRQGRRGETQYF; DNA: TGTGCCAGCAGCCGCCAGGGGCGCAGGGGAGAGACCCAGTACTTC; J: TRBJ2-5; V: TRBV21-1; D: .
CDR3: CASSLGGLNQPQHF; DNA: TGTGCCAGCAGCTTAGGAGGGCTCAATCAGCCCCAGCATTTT; J: TRBJ1-5; V: TRBV7-8; D: .